This T cell receptor beta chain is drawn from a study of blood T cell repertoires in COVID-19. Germline CDR1 is SGHTS and CDR2 is YDEGEE. V shed 2 bases and J shed 6 bases, with 15 bases lying between them. The CDR3 runs 15 residues. Data came from immunoSEQ multiplex PCR; TCRdb stores just in-frame clones and leaves some out. The table has about 98,000 clones, 65% to 85% seen once. The chain is built from TRBV5-8 and TRBJ2-1, with TRBD2 as a possible D gene (5 bases). The receptor was isolated from an elderly woman with acute or convalescent COVID-19. The specimen sequenced was peripheral blood. Here the CDR3 DNA reads TGTGCCAGCAGCTTTAGGCCCCGGGGTATCAATGAGCAGTTCTTC. Translated: CASSFRPRGINEQFF. The variable domain in full, completed from reference TRBV5-8 and TRBJ2-1, reads EAGVTQSPTHLIKTRGQQATLRCSPISGHTSVYWYQQALGLGLQFLLWYDEGEERNRGNFPPRFSGRQFPNYSSELNVNALELEDSALYLCASSFRPRGINEQFFGPGTRLTVL.